The text below deals with one T cell receptor (beta chain). The antigen remains unidentified. Random-hexamer reverse transcription was applied to about 0.45 to 1 ug RNA. Amplification of TCR beta CDR3 across 54 Vbeta and 13 Jbeta was performed with immunoSEQ multiplex PCR. TCRdb passed the immunoSEQ multiplex PCR reads through MiXCR, listing each CDR3 protein once. The data show approximately 110,000 distinct CDR3 sequences, 90% to 98% seen once. The V and J ends lost 3 bases and 1 base respectively, with 16 bases between them. Germline CDR1 MGHRA, CDR2 YSYEKL. The CDR3 contains 17 residues. This entry belongs to a study of CD8 T cells in Susac syndrome. Study results and limitations: The study acknowledged a relatively small number of individuals in its TCR sequencing and HLA analysis.

It was negative isolation that provided the CD8+ and CD4+ T cells, whereas TEMRA cells were enriched by FACS. The TCR originated in a human donor in good health. The V and J genes are TRBV4-1 and TRBJ1-5; a possible D gene is TRBD1 (5 bases). Sequenced sample: CD4+ T cells from PBMCs. The CDR3 nucleotides are TGCGCCAGCAGCCATCCACCGGGACCCCTAAGCAATCAGCCCCAGCATTTT. It encodes CASSHPPGPLSNQPQHF.